This T cell receptor beta chain was sequenced in a study of B cell selection in AIRE deficiency. CDR3 length: 13 amino acids. CDR1 is SGHRS and CDR2 is YFSETQ in the germline V gene. V was shortened by 3 bases and J by 5 bases, with 11 bases between the two germline ends. To note about this clone: Its matching antigen is unknown.

Broader study findings: Healthy Tconv contained around two fifths of shared healthy Treg sequences; only TCRbeta sequenced. About 30% of healthy-shared Treg TCRbeta sequences appeared in patient Tconv cells.

Assay: immunoSEQ multiplex PCR; the TCRdb copy retains only in-frame clones and omits some. The data hold more than 25,000 clones, with roughly 95% observed a single time. Sorting defined conventional CD4 T cells as CD4+CD127+. The V and J genes are TRBV5-1 and TRBJ2-5; weak D call: TRBD2 (6 bases). This receptor was taken from a human donor in good health. The sequenced sample was CD4+CD127+ conventional T cells sorted from PBMCs. In DNA form, the CDR3 reads TGCGCCAGCAGCTGGGGGAGGCGGGAGACCCAGTACTTC. It codes for CASSWGRRETQYF.